These 29 T cell receptor beta chains originate from one sample sequenced in a study of radiation and T cells in renal cell carcinoma. The data were produced by immunoSEQ multiplex PCR, yet TCRdb's version contains in-frame clones alone and is incomplete. The sample holds approximately 150,000 clones, roughly 85% seen once. Time point noted: baseline pretreatment blood. Treatment specified: 15 Gy SBRT to primary tumor, nephrectomy 4 weeks later. The material sequenced was blood, taken from a patient whose treatment included radiotherapy and nephrectomy. All receptors come from a woman between 50 and 59 years old with renal cell carcinoma.

This chain connects TRBV5-4 to TRBJ2-7; no definite D call. Looked up from germline, CDR1 is SGHNT and CDR2 is YYREEE (reference sequence). The CDR3 consists of 15 residues. The V and J ends lost 4 bases and 3 bases respectively, with 17 bases between them. The DNA of the CDR3 is TGTGCCAGCAGCCCCCCTTCTTCGTCCGGCTACGAGCAGTACTTC. This gives the protein CASSPPSSSGYEQYF.

J is TRBJ2-7 and V is TRBV5-1; a weak D match, TRBD1 (5 bases). The V and J ends lost 3 bases and 3 bases respectively, with 16 bases between them. The CDR3 covers 15 residues. Germline CDR1 SGHRS, CDR2 YFSETQ. CDR3 region: CASSWGEQVSYEQYF. CDR3 DNA: TGCGCCAGCAGCTGGGGCGAGCAGGTTAGCTACGAGCAGTACTTC. Full variable domain (outside the CDR3, taken from reference TRBV5-1 and TRBJ2-7): KAGVTQTPRYLIKTRGQQVTLSCSPISGHRSVSWYQQTPGQGLQFLFEYFSETQRNKGNFPGRFSGRQFSNSRSEMNVSTLELGDSALYLCASSWGEQVSYEQYFGPGTRLTVT.

The V and J genes are TRBV10-3 and TRBJ2-7, with D possibly being TRBD1 or TRBD2 (5 bases each). This CDR3 is 13 amino acids long. The V gene lost 4 bases and the J gene lost 3 bases, with 10 bases spanning the gap. Per the germline V gene, CDR1 is ENHRY and CDR2 is SYGVKD. DNA for the CDR3: TGTGCCATCAGTGGGGGACGGTACTACGAGCAGTACTTC. Translation: CAISGGRYYEQYF.

Only a few counts were recorded for this clone. CDR3 in DNA: TGTGCCAGCAGAGAAACAGGGGAGGCCACTGAAGCTTTCTTT. It yields the protein CASRETGEATEAFF. The rearrangement links TRBV2 to TRBJ1-1; 7 bases fit TRBD1. V was clipped by 6 bases and J by 4 bases; unmatched bases: 8. Per the germline V gene, CDR1 is SNHLY and CDR2 is FYNNEI. This CDR3 is built from 14 residues.

The V call is TRBV6-1, the J call TRBJ2-1, with 8 bases matching TRBD2. In germline, CDR1 is MNHNS, CDR2 SASEGT. This CDR3 comprises 13 residues. V lost 9 bases, J lost 3 bases, and 4 bases stayed unmatched. The DNA of the CDR3 is TGTGCCAGACGGGGGGGAAGCTACAATGAGCAGTTCTTC. It translates to CARRGGSYNEQFF.

The V call is TRBV10-3, the J call TRBJ1-2; 9 bases line up with TRBD1. This CDR3 contains 15 residues. J lost 4 bases, V lost 2 bases, and 5 bases had no gene match. CDR1 is ENHRY, CDR2 SYGVKD, per germline. CDR3: CAISEGTGQAYGYTF. For the CDR3, the DNA is TGTGCCATCAGTGAGGGGACAGGGCAGGCCTATGGCTACACCTTC.

This chain uses TRBV5-1 with TRBJ1-1; D is undetermined. CDR1 and CDR2 (germline): SGHRS, YFSETQ. This CDR3 has 16 residues. Trimming shortened V by 6 bases and J by 1 base, and 19 bases separated the two germline ends. Here the CDR3 DNA reads TGCGCCAGCACTCTCTCCCAACAACTAGCGAACACTGAAGCTTTCTTT. It translates to CASTLSQQLANTEAFF. Combining the CDR3 with reference TRBV5-1 and TRBJ1-1 gives the whole variable domain KAGVTQTPRYLIKTRGQQVTLSCSPISGHRSVSWYQQTPGQGLQFLFEYFSETQRNKGNFPGRFSGRQFSNSRSEMNVSTLELGDSALYLCASTLSQQLANTEAFFGQGTRLTVV.

The rearrangement links TRBV10-3 to TRBJ2-7; D possibly matches TRBD1 or TRBD2 (5 bases each). The CDR3 loop spans 11 amino acids. CDR1 ENHRY and CDR2 SYGVKD come from the germline V gene. V shed 11 bases and J shed 5 bases, with 13 bases lying between them. CDR3 sequence: CALGPLNEQYF. The CDR3 DNA reads as TGTGCCTTGGGACCCTTAAACGAGCAGTACTTC.

This clone was recorded a few times. The chain has TRBV5-1 and TRBJ1-6, with D tentatively TRBD1 (6 bases). Trimming stripped 4 bases from V and 8 bases from J, with 16 bases between. The CDR3 totals 15 residues. In germline, CDR1 is SGHRS, CDR2 YFSETQ. The CDR3 DNA follows: TGCGCCAGCAGCCCTCAGGGGCGCTCTGATTCACCCCTCCACTTT. This sequence encodes CASSPQGRSDSPLHF.

The rearrangement joins TRBV19 to TRBJ1-3, with D unclear. Between the trimmed V and J ends, which lost 7 bases and 4 bases, there was a span of 23 bases. CDR3 length: 17 residues. The germline V gene has CDR1 LNHDA and CDR2 SQIVND (reference sequence). CDR3 sequence reads: CASTKRGDGTTGNTIYF. The CDR3 DNA reads TGTGCCAGTACCAAACGGGGTGACGGAACCACGGGAAACACCATATATTTT.

This clone was seen a handful of times. The V call is TRBV7-9, the J call TRBJ1-6, with D possibly matching TRBD1 (5 bases). Germline CDR1 is SEHNR and CDR2 is FQNEAQ (reference sequence). Trimming removed 4 bases at V and 14 bases at J, with 12 bases between. The CDR3 sequence is 12 residues long. CDR3 loop: CASSSGRGALHF. CDR3 coding DNA: TGTGCCAGCAGCTCAGGGAGGGGAGCCCTCCACTTT.

The V gene is TRBV7-2, the J gene TRBJ2-2; 8 bases align to TRBD2. The germline V gene encodes CDR1 SGHTA and CDR2 FQGNSA. V lost 6 bases and J lost 7; bases outside the gene matches: 10. The CDR3 consists of 15 residues. The CDR3 coding sequence is TGTGCCAGCAGACCTAGCGGGTCAGGCGGCGGGGAGCTGTTTTTT. It codes for CASRPSGSGGGELFF.

The J gene is TRBJ1-5, the V gene TRBV7-9; D is ambiguous. The CDR3 is 14 amino acids. CDR1 is SEHNR, CDR2 FQNEAQ, per germline (reference sequence). The V end lost 5 bases, the J end lost 0 bases, and 8 bases lay between the germline ends. CDR3 amino acids: CASSTGLSNQPQHF. The CDR3 DNA reads TGTGCCAGCAGCACGGGCCTTAGCAATCAGCCCCAGCATTTT.

The rearrangement joins TRBV7-2 to TRBJ1-2; tentatively, D is TRBD1 (5 bases). The CDR3 loop spans 15 amino acids. V shed 0 bases and J shed 6 bases, with 14 bases lying between them. The germline gives CDR1 SGHTA, CDR2 FQGNSA. DNA of the CDR3: TGTGCCAGCAGCTTAGCGAGTGGGGGATTGCATGGCTACACCTTC. Encoded protein: CASSLASGGLHGYTF.

The rearrangement joins TRBV29-1 to TRBJ2-7; 8 bases map to TRBD1. Germline V gives CDR1 SQVTM, CDR2 ANQGSEA. The J segment lost 2 bases and the V segment lost 4 bases, leaving 7 bases of the junction unmatched. This CDR3 contains 14 residues. As DNA, the CDR3 is TGCAGCGTTGTCGGTGGGACAGGTGCCTACGAGCAGTACTTC. This translates into CSVVGGTGAYEQYF.

The rearrangement uses TRBV9 and TRBJ2-5; D unclear. This CDR3 has 13 amino acids. CDR1 and CDR2 (germline): SGDLS, YYNGEE. The V gene lost 3 bases and the J gene lost 2 bases, with 8 bases spanning the gap. The CDR3 is CASSEDPQETQYF. DNA for the CDR3: TGTGCCAGCAGCGAGGACCCACAAGAGACCCAGTACTTC.

This clone came up once. V is TRBV2 and J is TRBJ1-6, with 7 bases identical to TRBD1. The V segment lost 10 bases and the J segment 7 bases; nucleotides outside the gene matches: 13. This CDR3 is built from 15 residues. Germline V gene data show CDR1 as SNHLY and CDR2 as FYNNEI. The CDR3 here is CANAGQVMGNSPLHF. Here the CDR3 DNA reads TGTGCCAACGCCGGACAGGTCATGGGCAATTCACCCCTCCACTTT.

V gene TRBV9 combines with J gene TRBJ1-5, with 7 bases lining up with TRBD1. Per the germline V gene, CDR1 is SGDLS and CDR2 is YYNGEE. The CDR3 contains 16 residues. Germline trimming cut 0 bases from V and 3 bases from J; bases unmatched to any gene: 6. CDR3 coding DNA: TGTGCCAGCAGCGTAGATGCAGGGGGATTCAATCAGCCCCAGCATTTT. Translated, it gives CASSVDAGGFNQPQHF.

The V and J genes are TRBV2 and TRBJ1-2; possibly TRBD1 for D (6 bases). The CDR3 contains 15 residues. The germline V gene has CDR1 SNHLY and CDR2 FYNNEI. V was pared by 1 base and J by 6 bases, with 15 bases between. The CDR3 nucleotides read TGTGCCAGCAGTGAAGAGGCAGGGGAGAAGAATGGCTACACCTTC. This sequence encodes CASSEEAGEKNGYTF.

V gene TRBV28 combines with J gene TRBJ2-7; no definite D call. CDR1 is MDHEN and CDR2 is SYDVKM in the germline V gene. CDR3 size: 11 residues. Trimming removed 5 bases at V and 0 bases at J, with 2 bases between. CDR3: CASSTSYEQYF. The CDR3 nucleotides are TGTGCCAGCAGTACCTCCTACGAGCAGTACTTC.

The chain couples TRBV9 to TRBJ2-1; D is unclear. The CDR3 sequence is 14 residues long. Germline V lookup: CDR1 SGDLS, CDR2 YYNGEE. The V end was cut by 3 bases, the J end by 3 bases, with 10 bases between. The DNA of the CDR3 is TGTGCCAGCAGCGCCGGCAGAGGCTACAATGAGCAGTTCTTC. Translation: CASSAGRGYNEQFF. The whole variable domain, remainder taken from reference TRBV9 and TRBJ2-1, is DSGVTQTPKHLITATGQRVTLRCSPRSGDLSVYWYQQSLDQGLQFLIQYYNGEERAKGNILERFSAQQFPDLHSELNLSSLELGDSALYFCASSAGRGYNEQFFGPGTRLTVL.

The V call is TRBV9, the J call TRBJ2-7; D is possibly TRBD1 (6 bases). The germline gives CDR1 SGDLS, CDR2 YYNGEE. This CDR3 region has 17 residues. V was clipped by 4 bases and J by 0 bases, with 20 bases between them. The DNA of the CDR3 is TGTGCCAGCAGCCCCTCGGGGACACAAATTTACTCCTACGAGCAGTACTTC. Protein product: CASSPSGTQIYSYEQYF.

The chain has TRBV6-5 and TRBJ2-2, with 8 positions matching TRBD2. V shed 5 bases and J 4 bases; nucleotides not matched to a gene: 6. Per germline, CDR1 MNHEY and CDR2 SVGAGI. This CDR3 is built from 15 residues. The CDR3 here is CASSPSGSVTGELFF. As DNA, the CDR3 is TGTGCCAGCAGTCCCAGCGGGAGCGTCACCGGGGAGCTGTTTTTT.

The V gene is TRBV5-4, the J gene TRBJ1-2, with 7 bases lining up with TRBD1. Per the germline V gene, CDR1 is SGHNT and CDR2 is YYREEE (reference sequence). Trimming took 4 bases from V and 5 from J; bases not matched to a gene: 5. The CDR3 covers 13 residues. This CDR3 is CASSLGTEYGYTF. DNA of the CDR3: TGTGCCAGCAGCCTAGGGACAGAGTATGGCTACACCTTC.

J is TRBJ1-5 and V is TRBV4-1; 9 bases fit TRBD1. Germline assignment: CDR1 MGHRA and CDR2 YSYEKL. The CDR3 is made up of 16 amino acids. Trimming took 4 bases from V and 6 from J; bases not matched to a gene: 10. CDR3 sequence: CASSRAQGALGQPQHF. Here the CDR3 DNA reads TGCGCCAGCAGCCGCGCACAGGGGGCGCTTGGTCAGCCCCAGCATTTT.

V usage is TRBV5-6 and J usage is TRBJ1-2; D not resolved. Deletions cut 0 bases from V and 0 bases from J, with 21 bases between. The germline gives CDR1 SGHDT, CDR2 YYEEEE. The CDR3 is 19 amino acids. CDR3 loop: CASSLGGTGVGLANYGYTF. The CDR3 nucleotides are TGTGCCAGCAGCTTGGGAGGAACGGGAGTCGGCCTAGCTAACTATGGCTACACCTTC.

This clone has more than one count but fewer than ten. The rearrangement joins TRBV7-2 to TRBJ1-1, with 7 nucleotides matching TRBD1. The germline gives CDR1 SGHTA, CDR2 FQGNSA. J was trimmed by 9 bases and V by 0 bases; bases with no gene match: 4. This CDR3 comprises 13 residues. CDR3 nucleotide sequence: TGTGCCAGCAGCTTAGCGTGGGGACAGCAAGCTTTCTTT. It translates to CASSLAWGQQAFF.

The chain links TRBV11-1 to TRBJ1-2; the D is unclear. Trimming took 4 bases from V and 3 from J, leaving 9 bases between them. The CDR3 length is 13 residues. CDR1 and CDR2 from the germline V gene are SGHAT and FQDESV (reference sequence). The CDR3 is CASSSDGDYGYTF. In nucleotides, the CDR3 is TGTGCCAGCAGCTCGGACGGTGACTATGGCTACACCTTC.

The chain is built from TRBV5-1 and TRBJ2-3, with D maybe TRBD1 (6 bases). Germline assignment: CDR1 SGHRS and CDR2 YFSETQ. The CDR3 spans 14 residues. V lost 4 bases and J 4 bases, leaving 13 bases between the germline ends. CDR3: CASSMTGGADTQYF. CDR3 in DNA: TGCGCCAGCAGCATGACAGGTGGAGCAGATACGCAGTATTTT.